The 18 T cell receptor beta chains below were found in one sample sequenced in a study of human T cells and chemical hapten exposure. The time point was: patch test 1, 2 weeks after DPC sensitization. The treatment here: therapeutic diphenylcyclopropenone sensitization with weekly scalp DPC. TCRdb used MiXCR to reprocess the RACE reads, holding one entry per CDR3 protein. The sample holds 65,000 to 85,000 distinct CDR3 sequences, 10% to 15% seen once. Source: whole blood, taken in connection with sensitization to the hapten diphenylcyclopropenone (DPC). The receptors originated from a woman in her sixties with alopecia areata. Some clones in this sample may be carry-over from other donors' samples.

This clonotype has only a few counts. The rearrangement joins TRBV4-1 to TRBJ2-5; D remains ambiguous. This CDR3 is built from 14 residues. Trimming cost V 0 bases and J 7 bases, with 12 bases left between them. Germline V gives CDR1 MGHRA, CDR2 YSYEKL. The CDR3 loop is CASSQEVGSGTQYF. Here the CDR3 DNA reads TGCGCCAGCAGCCAAGAGGTGGGGTCGGGGACCCAGTACTTC.

The sample holds many counts of this clonotype. The chain uses TRBV12-3 or TRBV12-4 and TRBJ1-1, with D unresolved. This CDR3 comprises 15 residues. The V end was cut by 3 bases, the J end by 0 bases, with 11 bases between. CDR3 sequence reads: CASSFRQMMNTEAFF. Written as DNA, the CDR3 is TGTGCCAGCAGTTTCCGACAAATGATGAACACTGAAGCTTTCTTT.

This clonotype was detected a few times. The rearrangement joins TRBV14 to TRBJ2-3; the D gene could be TRBD1 or TRBD2 (6 bases each). CDR1 is SGHDN and CDR2 is FVKESK in the germline V gene. The CDR3 contains 18 residues. With 0 bases removed from V and 5 bases from J, the gap between germline ends came to 21 bases. CDR3 sequence: CASSQDGFGVGGLDTQYF. The CDR3 nucleotides read TGTGCCAGCAGCCAAGATGGGTTCGGCGTGGGGGGCTTAGATACGCAGTATTTT.

This clonotype was seen at least ten times. The chain carries TRBV29-1 and TRBJ1-1; tentatively, D is TRBD1 (6 bases). Germline CDR1 SQVTM, CDR2 ANQGSEA. Trimming shortened V by 6 bases and J by 11 bases, and 19 bases separated the two germline ends. CDR3 length: 12 amino acids. This chain's CDR3 is CSVSLTGFGAFF. As DNA, the CDR3 is TGCAGCGTATCACTCACAGGGTTCGGGGCTTTCTTT.

This clonotype came up a few times. The chain combines TRBV18 with TRBJ2-5, with D hard to call. The germline V and J ends were trimmed by 0 bases and 2 bases, with 10 bases remaining between them. The length of the CDR3 is 15 residues. The germline V gene has CDR1 KGHSH and CDR2 LQKENI. CDR3 sequence reads: CASSPPGSVQETQYF. The CDR3 DNA reads as TGTGCCAGCTCACCACCCGGCAGCGTACAAGAGACCCAGTACTTC. The full variable domain, rest sourced from reference TRBV18 and TRBJ2-5, is NAGVMQNPRHLVRRRGQEARLRCSPMKGHSHVYWYRQLPEEGLKFMVYLQKENIIDESGMPKERFSAEFPKEGPSILRIQQVVRGDSAAYFCASSPPGSVQETQYFGPGTRLLVL.

This clonotype was seen repeatedly, ten times or more. The chain uses TRBV11-2 and TRBJ2-2, with no clear D. V lost 2 bases to trimming and J lost 13 bases, with 17 bases between them. This CDR3 is 14 amino acids long. CDR1 is SGHAT, CDR2 FQNNGV, per germline. CDR3 DNA sequence: TGTGCCAGCAGCTTAATCCGGCGGCCTCCTCGGCTGTTTTTT. This translates into CASSLIRRPPRLFF. The full variable domain, in which reference TRBV11-2 and TRBJ2-2 provide the parts outside the CDR3, is EAGVAQSPRYKIIEKRQSVAFWCNPISGHATLYWYQQILGQGPKLLIQFQNNGVVDDSQLPKDRFSAERLKGVDSTLKIQPAKLEDSAVYLCASSLIRRPPRLFFGEGSRLTVL.

Many counts were recorded for this clonotype. The genes are TRBV20-1 and TRBJ1-2; 7 nucleotides match TRBD1. Losses at the gene ends were 6 bases for V and 5 bases for J; bases not matched to a gene: 21. The CDR3 totals 17 residues. Germline loops: CDR1 DFQATT, CDR2 SNEGSKA (reference sequence). DNA for the CDR3: TGCAGTGCCAAGACGGGGACAGCCTACGGGATAATTTATGGCTACACCTTC. Protein: CSAKTGTAYGIIYGYTF.

This clonotype was observed at least ten times. The chain is built from TRBV28 and TRBJ2-5; 9 bases map to TRBD1. This CDR3 is built from 14 residues. Trimming took 6 bases from V and 5 from J; bases not matched to a gene: 7. Germline CDR1 and CDR2: MDHEN and SYDVKM. This CDR3 is CASRLPDRGETQYF. In DNA, the CDR3 is TGTGCCAGCAGACTTCCCGACAGGGGGGAGACCCAGTACTTC. Based on the CDR3 plus reference TRBV28 and TRBJ2-5, the full variable domain is DVKVTQSSRYLVKRTGEKVFLECVQDMDHENMFWYRQDPGLGLRLIYFSYDVKMKEKGDIPEGYSVSREKKERFSLILESASTNQTSMYLCASRLPDRGETQYFGPGTRLLVL.

As to this clonotype: This clone may be a read error of a much larger clone one base away. The chain carries TRBV29-1 and TRBJ2-1; D uncertain. V was trimmed by 3 bases and J by 6 bases, leaving 21 bases between them. Per germline, CDR1 SQVTM and CDR2 ANQGSEA. This CDR3 region has 16 residues. CDR3 residues: CSVDEIGEAPFNEQFF. DNA of the CDR3: TGCAGCGTTGACGAAATTGGTGAGGCCCCATTCAATGAGCAGTTCTTC.

This clonotype was counted at least ten times. This chain joins TRBV24-1 and TRBJ2-4, with TRBD1 matching 7 bases. The J segment lost 6 bases and the V segment lost 2 bases, leaving 15 bases of the junction unmatched. This CDR3 comprises 18 residues. The germline gives CDR1 KGHDR, CDR2 SFDVKD. Here the CDR3 reads CATSDSWTGPLVRNIQYF. The CDR3 DNA reads TGTGCCACCAGTGATTCGTGGACAGGCCCTCTAGTAAGAAACATTCAGTACTTC.

J is TRBJ1-1 and V is TRBV14; D remains unclear. The CDR3 has 13 residues. V was clipped by 0 bases and J by 8 bases, with 10 bases between them. Germline CDR1 and CDR2: SGHDN and FVKESK. Here the CDR3 DNA reads TGTGCCAGCAGCCAAGAGCCCACAGTCGAAGCTTTCTTT. Translation: CASSQEPTVEAFF.

This clonotype was detected only a few times. The chain couples TRBV9 to TRBJ1-5; a weak D match, TRBD1 (5 bases). CDR1 SGDLS and CDR2 YYNGEE come from the germline V gene. The CDR3 length is 15 residues. V lost 8 bases, J lost 0 bases, and 15 bases lay in between. As DNA, the CDR3 is TGTGCCAGTTCCGGAGGGGATTATAGCAATCAGCCCCAGCATTTT. It encodes CASSGGDYSNQPQHF.

This clonotype was counted many times. The chain recombines TRBV5-1 with TRBJ2-7, with 9 bases fitting TRBD1. V shed 4 bases and J 1 base; nucleotides not matched to a gene: 9. CDR1 is SGHRS and CDR2 is YFSETQ in the germline V gene. There are 16 residues in the CDR3. DNA of the CDR3: TGCGCCAGCAGCCTACAGGGGGCAATGGGATCCTACGAGCAGTACTTC. Protein product: CASSLQGAMGSYEQYF. The whole variable domain, remainder taken from reference TRBV5-1 and TRBJ2-7, is KAGVTQTPRYLIKTRGQQVTLSCSPISGHRSVSWYQQTPGQGLQFLFEYFSETQRNKGNFPGRFSGRQFSNSRSEMNVSTLELGDSALYLCASSLQGAMGSYEQYFGPGTRLTVT.

This clonotype was observed many times. The chain uses TRBV6-1 and TRBJ2-3, with 7 bases lining up with TRBD2. This CDR3 has 15 residues. Germline-derived CDR1 and CDR2 are MNHNS and SASEGT. J was trimmed by 1 base and V by 2 bases; bases with no gene match: 3. The CDR3 reads CASSELSGGTDTQYF. In DNA form, the CDR3 reads TGTGCCAGCAGTGAATTAAGCGGGGGCACAGATACGCAGTATTTT.

This clonotype has ten or more counts. The rearrangement links TRBV5-1 to TRBJ2-5, with TRBD1 matching 11 bases. CDR3 size: 16 residues. The V and J ends lost 3 bases and 4 bases, in that order; junction bases with no gene match: 8. The germline CDR1 and CDR2 sequences are SGHRS and YFSETQ. CDR3 DNA: TGCGCCAGCAGCTCAGGACAGGGGGCAGGTCCAGAGACCCAGTACTTC. Its translation: CASSSGQGAGPETQYF.

The chain is built from TRBV9 and TRBJ2-1; D possibly matches TRBD1 or TRBD2 (5 bases each). Germline V lookup: CDR1 SGDLS, CDR2 YYNGEE. Trimming left V 0 bases short and J 7 bases short, with 14 bases between. The CDR3 sequence is 15 residues long. The CDR3 protein is CASSVGGVRWNEQFF. For the CDR3, the DNA is TGTGCCAGCAGCGTAGGAGGGGTTCGGTGGAATGAGCAGTTCTTC.

This clonotype was observed many times. This chain connects TRBV20-1 to TRBJ1-6; no reliable D call. CDR1 and CDR2 (germline): DFQATT, SNEGSKA (reference sequence). V shed 1 base and J shed 8 bases, with 9 bases lying between them. This CDR3 has 13 residues. CDR3 protein: CSARGAEDSPLHF. CDR3 sequence (DNA): TGCAGTGCTAGAGGGGCCGAGGATTCACCCCTCCACTTT.

This clonotype appeared a few times. The rearrangement links TRBV7-2 to TRBJ2-5, with D possibly matching TRBD2 (5 bases). The V gene lost 8 bases and the J gene lost 5 bases, with 9 bases spanning the gap. The CDR3 is made up of 11 amino acids. Germline V lookup: CDR1 SGHTA, CDR2 FQGNSA. CDR3 region: CASSGLETQYF. CDR3 nucleotide sequence: TGTGCCAGCTCGGGGTTGGAGACCCAGTACTTC.